These 19 T cell receptor beta chains originate from one sample sequenced in a study of T cell responses to AZD1222 COVID-19 vaccine. TCRdb's table, derived via immunoSEQ multiplex PCR, lists solely in-frame clones and lacks some. The table has about 140,000 clones, about 90% seen once. The sequences come from peripheral blood, collected 28 days after the second dose of the MenACWY control vaccine. The receptor set was obtained from an adult who received the MenACWY meningococcal vaccine as a control.

The V call is TRBV6-5, the J call TRBJ1-2; D call uncertain. The length of the CDR3 is 13 residues. The germline CDR1 and CDR2 sequences are MNHEY and SVGAGI. V dropped 6 bases and J dropped 2 bases, with 10 bases sitting between them. The CDR3 spells CASRVTLNYGYTF. CDR3 nucleotides: TGTGCCAGCAGGGTGACACTAAACTATGGCTACACCTTC.

The chain carries TRBV5-1 and TRBJ1-2; 11 positions agree with TRBD1. This CDR3 region has 16 residues. The trim removed 0 bases at V and 5 bases at J, leaving 6 bases unmatched. Germline CDR1 is SGHRS and CDR2 is YFSETQ. CDR3 sequence reads: CASSLAPGTGGYGYTF. DNA for the CDR3: TGCGCCAGCAGCTTGGCCCCCGGGACAGGGGGATATGGCTACACCTTC. Based on the CDR3 plus reference TRBV5-1 and TRBJ1-2, the full variable domain is KAGVTQTPRYLIKTRGQQVTLSCSPISGHRSVSWYQQTPGQGLQFLFEYFSETQRNKGNFPGRFSGRQFSNSRSEMNVSTLELGDSALYLCASSLAPGTGGYGYTFGSGTRLTVV.

This clone has only a few counts. The J gene is TRBJ1-1, the V gene TRBV19; 7 bases match TRBD1. Unmatched junction bases numbered 7, after V lost 6 bases and J lost 0 bases. This CDR3 is built from 15 residues. CDR1 LNHDA and CDR2 SQIVND come from the germline V gene (reference sequence). CDR3 loop: CASSKPGQVNTEAFF. The DNA for the CDR3 is TGTGCCAGTAGCAAACCCGGACAGGTGAACACTGAAGCTTTCTTT.

This clone was seen just once. The chain's CDR3 is CASSLAGTGSETQYF. The CDR3 DNA follows: TGCGCCAGCAGCCTGGCGGGTACGGGTTCCGAGACCCAGTACTTC. V is TRBV4-1 and J is TRBJ2-5; D may be TRBD2 (5 bases). Germline V gives CDR1 MGHRA, CDR2 YSYEKL. The CDR3 covers 15 residues. Trimming took 4 bases from V and 5 from J, leaving 17 bases between them.

This chain connects TRBV5-1 to TRBJ2-7; no clear D gene. The CDR3 length is 14 residues. Germline assignment: CDR1 SGHRS and CDR2 YFSETQ. With 4 bases removed from V and 1 base from J, the gap between germline ends came to 12 bases. The CDR3 DNA is TGCGCCAGCAGCGTGGCCCCAGCATCCTACGAGCAGTACTTC. This sequence encodes CASSVAPASYEQYF.

This clone occurred once. The chain carries TRBV5-4 and TRBJ2-1; D not certain. Per germline, CDR1 SGHNT and CDR2 YYREEE (reference sequence). The ends were cut back, 0 bases at V and 8 bases at J, with 12 bases in the middle. The CDR3 runs to 14 residues. Here the CDR3 DNA reads TGTGCCAGCAGCTTGGAGTTCAGTATTGATGAGCAGTTCTTC. Translating it yields CASSLEFSIDEQFF.

This chain uses TRBV28 with TRBJ2-7; 8 bases are shared with TRBD2. V was clipped by 6 bases and J by 2 bases; unmatched bases: 6. Germline V gene data show CDR1 as MDHEN and CDR2 as SYDVKM. This CDR3 spans 14 amino acids. The CDR3 DNA reads TGTGCCAGCAGAATTAGCGGGGATACCTACGAGCAGTACTTC. This codes for CASRISGDTYEQYF.

The chain couples TRBV9 to TRBJ1-1; D unclear. The CDR3 sequence is 15 residues long. The V and J ends lost 0 bases and 1 base respectively, with 10 bases between them. Germline-derived CDR1 and CDR2 are SGDLS and YYNGEE. CDR3 sequence: CASSVGAGQNTEAFF. For the CDR3, the DNA is TGTGCCAGCAGCGTAGGTGCTGGGCAGAACACTGAAGCTTTCTTT.

The chain has TRBV9 and TRBJ2-5, with 12 nucleotides matching TRBD2. CDR3 length: 15 residues. With V trimmed by 4 bases and J by 4 bases, 5 bases remained unmatched. Germline CDR1 is SGDLS and CDR2 is YYNGEE. CDR3 loop: CASSPSGGAGETQYF. DNA of the CDR3: TGTGCCAGCAGCCCTAGCGGGGGGGCCGGAGAGACCCAGTACTTC. Together with reference TRBV9 and TRBJ2-5, the CDR3 gives the full variable domain: DSGVTQTPKHLITATGQRVTLRCSPRSGDLSVYWYQQSLDQGLQFLIQYYNGEERAKGNILERFSAQQFPDLHSELNLSSLELGDSALYFCASSPSGGAGETQYFGPGTRLLVL.

This rearrangement joins TRBV7-2 to TRBJ2-1; maybe TRBD2 (5 bases). Germline V gives CDR1 SGHTA, CDR2 FQGNSA. Trimming took off 5 bases at V and 9 bases at J, with 17 bases between the two ends. The CDR3 has 14 amino acids. CDR3 DNA sequence: TGTGCCAGCAGCGGATCCGGGAATAATGGTGAGCAGTTCTTC. Encoded protein: CASSGSGNNGEQFF.

This clone has a single count. The genes are TRBV2 and TRBJ1-1; 12 nucleotides line up with TRBD1. The CDR3 sequence is 17 residues long. Germline CDR1 and CDR2: SNHLY and FYNNEI. Trimming removed 5 bases from V and 1 base from J; junction bases left unmatched: 8. CDR3 amino acids: CASSRGTGGAANTEAFF. Written as DNA, the CDR3 is TGTGCCAGCAGTCGCGGGACAGGGGGCGCGGCGAACACTGAAGCTTTCTTT.

This clone was detected only a few times. The chain couples TRBV23-1 to TRBJ2-5; no clear D gene. TRBV23-1 falls under the ORF class, with uncertain function. The CDR3 length is 14 residues. With 2 bases removed from V and 2 bases from J, the gap between germline ends came to 9 bases. The CDR3 region is CASSQSQPQETQYF. DNA of the CDR3: TGCGCCAGCAGTCAAAGCCAGCCACAAGAGACCCAGTACTTC.

The chain links TRBV28 to TRBJ2-1; D is ambiguous. Germline V gives CDR1 MDHEN, CDR2 SYDVKM. V shed 3 bases and J shed 4 bases, with 1 base lying between them. The length of the CDR3 is 11 residues. CDR3 residues: CASSFYNEQFF. As DNA, the CDR3 is TGTGCCAGCAGTTTTTACAATGAGCAGTTCTTC. Full variable domain (outside the CDR3, taken from reference TRBV28 and TRBJ2-1): DVKVTQSSRYLVKRTGEKVFLECVQDMDHENMFWYRQDPGLGLRLIYFSYDVKMKEKGDIPEGYSVSREKKERFSLILESASTNQTSMYLCASSFYNEQFFGPGTRLTVL.

Here the CDR3 DNA reads TGTGCCAGCAGCCAAATCAGGGGACTCAACTACGAGCAGTACTTC. The encoded protein is CASSQIRGLNYEQYF. V and J are TRBV14 and TRBJ2-7; perhaps D is TRBD1 or TRBD2 (6 bases each). Germline CDR1 and CDR2: SGHDN and FVKESK. The CDR3 runs to 15 residues. V was shortened by 2 bases and J by 3 bases, with 14 bases between the two germline ends.

V and J are TRBV5-4 and TRBJ2-1; D is unresolved. Trimming took 2 bases from V and 5 from J, leaving 5 bases between them. The CDR3 is 12 residues long. Germline CDR1 reads SGHNT; CDR2 reads YYREEE (reference sequence). The CDR3 sequence is CASSFGHNEQFF. The DNA of the CDR3 is TGTGCCAGCAGCTTCGGTCACAATGAGCAGTTCTTC.

In this sample, this clone turned up once. The chain is built from TRBV29-1 and TRBJ2-3; TRBD2 matches 14 bases. The CDR3 length is 15 residues. V lost 7 bases to trimming and J lost 3 bases; unmatched junction nucleotides: 6. Germline V gene sequence: CDR1 SQVTM, CDR2 ANQGSEA. The CDR3 region has the DNA TGCAGCGCCGTAGGACTAGCGGGAGGAACAGATACGCAGTATTTT. This translates into CSAVGLAGGTDTQYF.

This clone was counted only a few times. The chain combines TRBV6-5 with TRBJ2-2; D ambiguous. The V end lost 7 bases, the J end lost 4 bases, and 13 bases lay between the germline ends. This CDR3 contains 14 residues. Germline V gene data show CDR1 as MNHEY and CDR2 as SVGAGI. CDR3 DNA sequence: TGTGCCAGCACTGCTGACTGGGGCACCGGGGAGCTGTTTTTT. It translates to CASTADWGTGELFF.

The V gene is TRBV27, the J gene TRBJ1-4, with D hard to call. The CDR3 extends over 13 amino acids. Germline CDR1 is MNHEY and CDR2 is SMNVEV (reference sequence). V lost 0 bases, J lost 2 bases, and 1 base lay in between. CDR3 in amino acids: CASSLSTNEKLFF. DNA for the CDR3: TGTGCCAGCAGTTTATCTACTAATGAAAAACTGTTTTTT.

CDR3 sequence reads: CSVEIDRGHGYTF. CDR3 DNA: TGCAGCGTTGAAATCGACAGGGGCCATGGCTACACCTTC. The chain combines TRBV29-1 with TRBJ1-2; the match to TRBD1 covers 8 bases. Germline loops: CDR1 SQVTM, CDR2 ANQGSEA. The V segment lost 2 bases and the J segment 6 bases; nucleotides outside the gene matches: 5. The CDR3 sequence is 13 residues long.